The next 3 T cell receptor beta chains were all read from a single sample in a study of cytomegalovirus exposure and HLA in healthy donors (dated by TCRdb to about 2017). The method behind the library was the immunoSEQ multiplex PCR assay. For the multiplex PCR, a mixture combining 60 forward primers for TCR Vbeta segments and 13 reverse primers for TCR Jbeta segments was used. TCRdb took over this immuneACCESS table, retaining in-frame rearrangements with V and J assigned. Such tables are incomplete; in checked studies, under half of the missing clones stem from an unresolved V gene, and the remainder is unexplained. Present in this sample are fewer than 250,000 clones, almost 80% of which were seen just once. 1.5% to 2% of the sample is taken by the ten largest. Source material: PBMCs. All receptors come from a woman between 18 and 30 years old in good health and CMV-seronegative.

CDR3 loop: CASGTSSYNEQFF. CDR3 sequence (DNA): TGTGCCAGCGGGACTAGCTCCTACAATGAGCAGTTCTTC. This sequence joins TRBV27 and TRBJ2-1, with TRBD2 identical over 8 bases. V lost 8 bases to trimming and J lost 0 bases; unmatched junction nucleotides: 0. Germline V CDR1 and CDR2: MNHEY, SMNVEV (reference sequence). CDR3 length: 13 residues.

This clone occurred a few times. The rearrangement links TRBV9 to TRBJ1-1; tentatively, D is TRBD1 (5 bases). This CDR3 has 13 amino acids. V was shortened by 0 bases and J by 10 bases, with 13 bases between the two germline ends. Germline CDR1 reads SGDLS; CDR2 reads YYNGEE. The CDR3 protein is CASSVGGREVAFF. In nucleotides, the CDR3 is TGTGCCAGCAGCGTAGGGGGCAGGGAGGTAGCTTTCTTT.

The chain links TRBV7-9 to TRBJ2-7, with D maybe TRBD1 (7 bases). Germline V CDR1 and CDR2: SEHNR, FQNEAQ (reference sequence). The CDR3 runs to 16 residues. V was pared by 5 bases and J by 1 base, with 18 bases between. The CDR3 is CASSTGQEGSSYEQYF. DNA for the CDR3: TGTGCCAGCAGCACCGGACAGGAGGGCTCTTCCTACGAGCAGTACTTC.